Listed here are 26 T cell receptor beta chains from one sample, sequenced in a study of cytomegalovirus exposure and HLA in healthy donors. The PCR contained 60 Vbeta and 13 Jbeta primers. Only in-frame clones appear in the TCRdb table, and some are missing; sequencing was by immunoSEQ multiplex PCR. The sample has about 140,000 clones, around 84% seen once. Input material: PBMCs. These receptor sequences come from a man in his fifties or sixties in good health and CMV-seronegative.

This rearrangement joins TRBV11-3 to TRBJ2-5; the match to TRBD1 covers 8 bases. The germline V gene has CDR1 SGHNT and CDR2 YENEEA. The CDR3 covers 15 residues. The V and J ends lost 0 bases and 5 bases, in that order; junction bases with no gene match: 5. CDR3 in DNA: TGTGCCAGCAGCTTAGATACAGGGGGGAGGGAGACCCAGTACTTC. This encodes CASSLDTGGRETQYF.

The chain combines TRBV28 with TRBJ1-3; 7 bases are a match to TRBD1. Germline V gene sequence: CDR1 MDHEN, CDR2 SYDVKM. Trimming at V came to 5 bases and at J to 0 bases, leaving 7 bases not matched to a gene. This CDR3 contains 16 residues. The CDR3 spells CASSRTGTSSGNTIYF. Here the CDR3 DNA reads TGTGCCAGCAGTAGGACAGGAACCAGCTCTGGAAACACCATATATTTT.

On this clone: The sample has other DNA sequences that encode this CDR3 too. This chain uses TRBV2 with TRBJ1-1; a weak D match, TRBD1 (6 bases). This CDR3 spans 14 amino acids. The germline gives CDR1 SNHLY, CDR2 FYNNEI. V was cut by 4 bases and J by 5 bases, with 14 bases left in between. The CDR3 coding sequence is TGTGCCAGCAGTGGGGAAGGGGGTCGGACTGAAGCTTTCTTT. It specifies CASSGEGGRTEAFF. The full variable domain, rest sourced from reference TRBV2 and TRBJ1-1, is EPEVTQTPSHQVTQMGQEVILRCVPISNHLYFYWYRQILGQKVEFLVSFYNNEISEKSEIFDDQFSVERPDGSNFTLKIRSTKLEDSAMYFCASSGEGGRTEAFFGQGTRLTVV.

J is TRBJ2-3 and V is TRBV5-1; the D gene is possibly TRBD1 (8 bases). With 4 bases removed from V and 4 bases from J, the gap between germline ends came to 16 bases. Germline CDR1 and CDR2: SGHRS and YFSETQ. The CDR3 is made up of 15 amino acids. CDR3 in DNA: TGCGCCAGCAGCACCCAGGGGGCGGGGGCAGATACGCAGTATTTT. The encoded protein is CASSTQGAGADTQYF.

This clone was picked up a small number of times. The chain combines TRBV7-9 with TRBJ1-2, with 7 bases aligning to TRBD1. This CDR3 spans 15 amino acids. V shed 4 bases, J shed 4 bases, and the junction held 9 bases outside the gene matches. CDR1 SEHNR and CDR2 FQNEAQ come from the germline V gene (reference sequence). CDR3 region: CASSWVTGQGYGYTF. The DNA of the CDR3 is TGTGCCAGCAGCTGGGTGACAGGGCAGGGCTATGGCTACACCTTC.

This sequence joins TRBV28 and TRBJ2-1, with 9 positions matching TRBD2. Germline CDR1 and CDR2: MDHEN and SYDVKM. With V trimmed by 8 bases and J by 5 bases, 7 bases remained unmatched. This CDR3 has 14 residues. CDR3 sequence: CASWGRGGHNEQFF. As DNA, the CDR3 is TGTGCCAGCTGGGGGCGGGGGGGCCACAATGAGCAGTTCTTC.

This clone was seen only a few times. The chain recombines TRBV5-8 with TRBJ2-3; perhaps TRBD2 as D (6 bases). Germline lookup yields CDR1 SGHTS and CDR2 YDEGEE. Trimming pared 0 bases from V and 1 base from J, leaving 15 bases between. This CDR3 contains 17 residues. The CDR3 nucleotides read TGTGCCAGCAGCTTGGGAGTAGGCGGGATGGGCACAGATACGCAGTATTTT. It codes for CASSLGVGGMGTDTQYF.

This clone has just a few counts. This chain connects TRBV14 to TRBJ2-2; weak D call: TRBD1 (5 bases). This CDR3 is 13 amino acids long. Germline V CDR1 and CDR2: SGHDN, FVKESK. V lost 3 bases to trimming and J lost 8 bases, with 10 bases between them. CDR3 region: CASSHLREGELFF. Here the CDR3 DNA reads TGTGCCAGCAGCCATCTCAGGGAAGGGGAGCTGTTTTTT.

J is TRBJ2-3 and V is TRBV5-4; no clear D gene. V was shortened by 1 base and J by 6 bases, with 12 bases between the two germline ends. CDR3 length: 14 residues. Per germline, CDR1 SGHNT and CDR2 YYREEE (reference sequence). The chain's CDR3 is CASSLYQAPDTQYF. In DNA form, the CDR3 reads TGTGCCAGCAGCTTGTATCAGGCTCCCGATACGCAGTATTTT. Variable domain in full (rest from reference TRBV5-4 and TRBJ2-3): ETGVTQSPTHLIKTRGQQVTLRCSSQSGHNTVSWYQQALGQGPQFIFQYYREEENGRGNFPPRFSGLQFPNYSSELNVNALELDDSALYLCASSLYQAPDTQYFGPGTRLTVL.

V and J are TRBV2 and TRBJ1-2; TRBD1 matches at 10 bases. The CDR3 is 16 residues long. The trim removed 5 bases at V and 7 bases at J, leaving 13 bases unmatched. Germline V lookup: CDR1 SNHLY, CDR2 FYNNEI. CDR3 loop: CASSNPKRGQGLGYTF. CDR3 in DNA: TGTGCCAGCAGTAACCCGAAGCGGGGACAGGGGCTTGGCTACACCTTC.

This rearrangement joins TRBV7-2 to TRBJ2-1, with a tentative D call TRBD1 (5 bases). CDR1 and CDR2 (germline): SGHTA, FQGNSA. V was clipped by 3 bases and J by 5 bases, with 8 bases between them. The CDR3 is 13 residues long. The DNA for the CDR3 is TGTGCCAGCAGCTTGACAGTAGACAATGAGCAGTTCTTC. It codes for CASSLTVDNEQFF.

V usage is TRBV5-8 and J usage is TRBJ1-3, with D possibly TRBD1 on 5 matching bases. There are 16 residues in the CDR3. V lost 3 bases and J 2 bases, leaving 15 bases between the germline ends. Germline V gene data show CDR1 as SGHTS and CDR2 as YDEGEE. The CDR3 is CASSSPIGGPGNTIYF. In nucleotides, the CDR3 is TGTGCCAGCAGCTCCCCGATCGGGGGACCTGGAAACACCATATATTTT.

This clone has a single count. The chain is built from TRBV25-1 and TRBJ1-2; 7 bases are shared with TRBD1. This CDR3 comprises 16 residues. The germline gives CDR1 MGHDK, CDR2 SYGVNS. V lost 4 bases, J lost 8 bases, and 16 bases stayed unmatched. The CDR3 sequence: CASSGLGTEGIWGYTF. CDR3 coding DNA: TGTGCCAGCAGTGGGTTGGGGACAGAGGGAATTTGGGGCTACACCTTC.

The CDR3 region is CASSGLEYF. Written as DNA, the CDR3 is TGTGCCAGCAGCGGGTTGGAGTACTTC. The V call is TRBV6-4, the J call TRBJ2-7; no clear D. The V end lost 6 bases, the J end lost 11 bases, and 8 bases lay between the germline ends. The CDR3 sequence is 9 residues long. The germline gives CDR1 MRHNA, CDR2 SNTAGT.

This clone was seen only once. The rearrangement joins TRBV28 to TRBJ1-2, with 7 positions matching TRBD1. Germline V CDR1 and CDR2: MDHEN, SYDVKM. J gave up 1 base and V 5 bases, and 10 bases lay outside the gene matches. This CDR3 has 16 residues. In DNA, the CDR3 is TGTGCCAGCAGTAACCCGACAGGGAGATTTAACTATGGCTACACCTTC. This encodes CASSNPTGRFNYGYTF.

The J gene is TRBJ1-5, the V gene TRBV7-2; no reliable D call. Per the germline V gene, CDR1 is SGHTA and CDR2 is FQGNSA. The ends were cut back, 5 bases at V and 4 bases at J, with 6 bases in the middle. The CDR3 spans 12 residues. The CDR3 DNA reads TGTGCCAGCAGCGTCCTTAATCAGCCCCAGCATTTT. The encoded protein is CASSVLNQPQHF.

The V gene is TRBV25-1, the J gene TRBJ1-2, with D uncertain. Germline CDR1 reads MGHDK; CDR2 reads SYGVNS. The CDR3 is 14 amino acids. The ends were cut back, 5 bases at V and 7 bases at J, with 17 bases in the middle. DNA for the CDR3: TGTGCCAGCAGTTTCTCGGGCCTCGCGGGTGGCTACACCTTC. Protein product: CASSFSGLAGGYTF.

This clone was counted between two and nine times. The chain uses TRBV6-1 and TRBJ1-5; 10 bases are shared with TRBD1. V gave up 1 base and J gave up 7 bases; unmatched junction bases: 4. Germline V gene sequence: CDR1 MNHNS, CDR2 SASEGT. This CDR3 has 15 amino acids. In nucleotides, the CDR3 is TGTGCCAGCAGTGAAGGGGACAGGGGTGTCCAGCCCCAGCATTTT. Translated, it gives CASSEGDRGVQPQHF.

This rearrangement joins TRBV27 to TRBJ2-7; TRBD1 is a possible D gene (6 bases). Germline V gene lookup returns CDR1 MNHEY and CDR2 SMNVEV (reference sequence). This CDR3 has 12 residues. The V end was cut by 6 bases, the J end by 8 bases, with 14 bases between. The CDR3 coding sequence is TGTGCCAGCAGCTCCCAGGGGATCAAGCAGTACTTC. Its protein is CASSSQGIKQYF.

The CDR3 region has the DNA TGTGCCAGCAGCGTAGCTCCAGGGGGCCGGGATGAGCAGTTCTTC. It translates to CASSVAPGGRDEQFF. The J gene is TRBJ2-1, the V gene TRBV9, with 8 bases lining up with TRBD1. The V gene's germline CDR1 is SGDLS and CDR2 YYNGEE. The CDR3 is made up of 15 amino acids. J lost 8 bases, V lost 0 bases, and 7 bases had no gene match.

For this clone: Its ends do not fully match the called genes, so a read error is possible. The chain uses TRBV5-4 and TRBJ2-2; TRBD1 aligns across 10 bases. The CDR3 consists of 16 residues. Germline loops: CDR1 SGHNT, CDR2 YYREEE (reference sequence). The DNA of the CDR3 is TGTGCCAGCAGCTTACCGGGACAGGGGAACGCCGGGGAGCTGTTTTTT. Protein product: CASSLPGQGNAGELFF.

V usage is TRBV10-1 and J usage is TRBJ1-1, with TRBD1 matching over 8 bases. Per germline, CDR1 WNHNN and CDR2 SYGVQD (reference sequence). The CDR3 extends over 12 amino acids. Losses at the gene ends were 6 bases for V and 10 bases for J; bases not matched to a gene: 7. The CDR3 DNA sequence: TGCGCCAGCAGCTTCGGACAGGGAAGAGCTTTCTTT. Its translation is CASSFGQGRAFF.

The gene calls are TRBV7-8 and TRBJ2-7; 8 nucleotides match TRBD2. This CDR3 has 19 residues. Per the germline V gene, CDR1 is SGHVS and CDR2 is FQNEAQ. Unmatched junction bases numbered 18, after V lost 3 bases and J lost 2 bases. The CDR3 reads CASSFPPPGGVSSTYEQYF. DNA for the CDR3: TGTGCCAGCAGCTTTCCTCCTCCGGGGGGGGTTTCATCTACCTACGAGCAGTACTTC.

Here the CDR3 DNA reads TGTGCCAGCAGTTACAGTGGAGAGGTGGATGGCTACACCTTC. The encoded protein is CASSYSGEVDGYTF. The chain uses TRBV6-5 and TRBJ1-2; D call uncertain. V was trimmed by 2 bases and J by 6 bases, leaving 13 bases between them. The germline gives CDR1 MNHEY, CDR2 SVGAGI. This CDR3 has 14 residues.

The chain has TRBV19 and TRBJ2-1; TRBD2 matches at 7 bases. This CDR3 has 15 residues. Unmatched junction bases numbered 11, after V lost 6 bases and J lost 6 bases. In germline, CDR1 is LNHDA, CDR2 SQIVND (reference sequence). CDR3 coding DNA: TGTGCCAGTAGACCGGGGAGGGCCCCAATCAATGAGCAGTTCTTC. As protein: CASRPGRAPINEQFF.

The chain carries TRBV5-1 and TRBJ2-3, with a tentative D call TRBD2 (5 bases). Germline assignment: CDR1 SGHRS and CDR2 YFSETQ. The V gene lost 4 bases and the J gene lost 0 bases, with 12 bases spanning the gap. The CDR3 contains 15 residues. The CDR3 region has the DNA TGCGCCAGCAGCGAGGACGGGGTGAGCACAGATACGCAGTATTTT. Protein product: CASSEDGVSTDTQYF.